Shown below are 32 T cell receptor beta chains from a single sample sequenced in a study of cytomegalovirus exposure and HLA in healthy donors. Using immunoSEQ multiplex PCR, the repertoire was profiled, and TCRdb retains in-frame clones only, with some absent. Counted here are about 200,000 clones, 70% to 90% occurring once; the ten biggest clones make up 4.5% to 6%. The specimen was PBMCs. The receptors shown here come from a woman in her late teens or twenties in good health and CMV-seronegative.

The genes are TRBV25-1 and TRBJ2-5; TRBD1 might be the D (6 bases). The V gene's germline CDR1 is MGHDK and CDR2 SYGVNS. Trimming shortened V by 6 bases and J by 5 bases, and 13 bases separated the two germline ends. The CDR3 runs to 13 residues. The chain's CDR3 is CASSHRVKETQYF. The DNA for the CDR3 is TGTGCCAGCAGCCACAGGGTCAAGGAGACCCAGTACTTC.

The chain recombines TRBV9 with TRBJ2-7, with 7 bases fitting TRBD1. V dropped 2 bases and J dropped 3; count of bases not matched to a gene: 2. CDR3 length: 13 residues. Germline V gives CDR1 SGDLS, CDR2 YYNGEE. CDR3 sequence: CASSVGQDYEQYF. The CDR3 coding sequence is TGTGCCAGCAGCGTTGGACAGGACTACGAGCAGTACTTC.

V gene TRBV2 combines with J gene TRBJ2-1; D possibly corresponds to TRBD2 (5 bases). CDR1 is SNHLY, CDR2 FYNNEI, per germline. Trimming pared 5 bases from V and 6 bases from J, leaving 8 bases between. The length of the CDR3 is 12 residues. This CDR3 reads CASSQDSNEQFF. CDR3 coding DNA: TGTGCCAGCAGTCAGGACTCCAATGAGCAGTTCTTC.

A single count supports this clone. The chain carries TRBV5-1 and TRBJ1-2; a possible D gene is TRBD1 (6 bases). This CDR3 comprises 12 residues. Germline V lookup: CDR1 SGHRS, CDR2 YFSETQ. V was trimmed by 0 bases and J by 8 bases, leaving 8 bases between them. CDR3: CASSLGQDGYTF. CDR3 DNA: TGCGCCAGCAGCTTGGGACAGGACGGCTACACCTTC.

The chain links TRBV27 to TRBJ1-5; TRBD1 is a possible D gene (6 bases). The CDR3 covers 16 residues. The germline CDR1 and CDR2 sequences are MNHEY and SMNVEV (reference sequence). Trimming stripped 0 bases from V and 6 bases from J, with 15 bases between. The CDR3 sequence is CASSLSIAGVGQPQHF. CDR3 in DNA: TGTGCCAGCAGTTTATCGATTGCAGGGGTAGGTCAGCCCCAGCATTTT.

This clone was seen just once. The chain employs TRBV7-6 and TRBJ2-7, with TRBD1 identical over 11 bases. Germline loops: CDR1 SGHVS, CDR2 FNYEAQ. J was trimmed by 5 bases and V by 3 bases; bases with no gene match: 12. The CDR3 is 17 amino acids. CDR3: CASSFDSRTGGGNEQYF. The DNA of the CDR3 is TGTGCCAGCAGCTTCGACTCCCGGACAGGGGGCGGCAACGAGCAGTACTTC.

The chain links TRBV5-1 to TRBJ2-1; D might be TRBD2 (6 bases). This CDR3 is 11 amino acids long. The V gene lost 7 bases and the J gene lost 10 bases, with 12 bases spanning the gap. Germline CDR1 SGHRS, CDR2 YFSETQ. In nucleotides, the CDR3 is TGCGCCAGCGGTGGGGGGAGAGAGCAGTTCTTC. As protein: CASGGGREQFF.

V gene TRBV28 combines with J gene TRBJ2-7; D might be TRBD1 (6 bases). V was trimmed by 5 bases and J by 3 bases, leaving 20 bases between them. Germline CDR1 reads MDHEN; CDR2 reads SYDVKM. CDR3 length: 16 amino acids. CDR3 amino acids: CASSLPDADRFYEQYF. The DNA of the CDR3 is TGTGCCAGCAGTCTGCCCGACGCCGACAGGTTCTACGAGCAGTACTTC.

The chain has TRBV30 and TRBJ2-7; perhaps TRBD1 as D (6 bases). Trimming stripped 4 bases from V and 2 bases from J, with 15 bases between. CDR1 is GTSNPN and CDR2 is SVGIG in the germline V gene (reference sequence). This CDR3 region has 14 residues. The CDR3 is CAWTPQDSPYEQYF. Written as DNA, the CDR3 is TGTGCCTGGACCCCTCAGGACAGTCCCTACGAGCAGTACTTC.

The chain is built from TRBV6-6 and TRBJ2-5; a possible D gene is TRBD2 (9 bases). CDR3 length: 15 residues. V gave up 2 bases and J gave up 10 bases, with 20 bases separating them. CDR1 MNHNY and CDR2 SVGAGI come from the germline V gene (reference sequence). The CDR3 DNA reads TGTGCCAGCAGTTACGATGGAGCGGGGGGACAGGACCAGTACTTC. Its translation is CASSYDGAGGQDQYF.

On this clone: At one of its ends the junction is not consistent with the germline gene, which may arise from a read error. The CDR3 spells CASNEYRGGTEAFF. The CDR3 region has the DNA TGTGCCAGCAATGAATACCGGGGCGGCACTGAAGCTTTCTTT. The rearrangement uses TRBV2 and TRBJ1-1; a possible D gene is TRBD1 (5 bases). The CDR3 covers 14 residues. Germline CDR1 reads SNHLY; CDR2 reads FYNNEI.

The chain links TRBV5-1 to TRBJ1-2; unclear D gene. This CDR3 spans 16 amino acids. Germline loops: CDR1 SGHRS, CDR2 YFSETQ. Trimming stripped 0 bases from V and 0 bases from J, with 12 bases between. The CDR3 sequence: CASSLGASTPNYGYTF. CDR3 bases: TGCGCCAGCAGCTTGGGGGCCAGCACTCCTAACTATGGCTACACCTTC.

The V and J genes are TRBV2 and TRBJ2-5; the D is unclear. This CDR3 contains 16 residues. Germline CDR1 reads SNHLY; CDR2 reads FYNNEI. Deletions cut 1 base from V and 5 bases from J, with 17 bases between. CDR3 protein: CASSEGALRFSETQYF. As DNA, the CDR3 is TGTGCCAGCAGTGAAGGGGCCCTCCGGTTCTCGGAGACCCAGTACTTC.

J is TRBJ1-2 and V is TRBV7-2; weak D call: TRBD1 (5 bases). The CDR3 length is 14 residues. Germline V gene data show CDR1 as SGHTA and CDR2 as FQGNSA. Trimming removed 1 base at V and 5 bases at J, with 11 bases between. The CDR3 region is CASSLGGTEYGYTF. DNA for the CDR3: TGTGCCAGCAGCTTAGGTGGGACCGAGTATGGCTACACCTTC.

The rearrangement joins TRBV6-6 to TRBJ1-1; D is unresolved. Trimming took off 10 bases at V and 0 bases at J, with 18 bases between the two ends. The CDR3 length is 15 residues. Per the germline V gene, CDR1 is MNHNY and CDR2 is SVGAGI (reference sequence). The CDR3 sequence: CAITKTRQVNTEAFF. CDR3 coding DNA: TGTGCCATCACTAAGACCCGTCAGGTGAACACTGAAGCTTTCTTT.

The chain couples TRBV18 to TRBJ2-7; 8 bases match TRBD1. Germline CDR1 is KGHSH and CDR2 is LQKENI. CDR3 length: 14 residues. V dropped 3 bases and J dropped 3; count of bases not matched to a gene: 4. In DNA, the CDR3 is TGTGCCAGCTCACCTGGGACAGGCATCTACGAGCAGTACTTC. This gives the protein CASSPGTGIYEQYF.

CDR3 protein: CASSLTGTSDYNEQFF. CDR3 bases: TGTGCCAGCAGCTTAACCGGGACTAGCGACTACAATGAGCAGTTCTTC. The chain couples TRBV7-3 to TRBJ2-1; 10 bases map to TRBD2. Trimming cost V 0 bases and J 3 bases; bases outside gene matches: 2. Germline V CDR1 and CDR2: SGHTA, FQGTGA. The CDR3 totals 16 residues.

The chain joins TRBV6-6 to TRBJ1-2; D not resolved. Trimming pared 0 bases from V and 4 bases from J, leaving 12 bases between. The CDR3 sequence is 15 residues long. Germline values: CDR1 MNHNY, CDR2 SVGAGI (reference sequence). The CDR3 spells CASSYSGSGSYGYTF. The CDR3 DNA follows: TGTGCCAGCAGTTACTCAGGGTCAGGCAGCTATGGCTACACCTTC.

CDR3 region: CASSVGVGRGSNEQFF. The DNA of the CDR3 is TGTGCCAGCAGCGTAGGGGTCGGGAGGGGGTCCAATGAGCAGTTCTTC. This chain uses TRBV9 with TRBJ2-1, with 8 positions matching TRBD2. The V and J ends lost 0 bases and 6 bases, in that order; junction bases with no gene match: 8. The CDR3 has 16 residues. Germline CDR1 reads SGDLS; CDR2 reads YYNGEE.

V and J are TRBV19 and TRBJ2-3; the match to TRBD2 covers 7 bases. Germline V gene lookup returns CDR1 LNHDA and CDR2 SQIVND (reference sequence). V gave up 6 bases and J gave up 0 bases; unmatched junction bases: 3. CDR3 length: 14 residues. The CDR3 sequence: CASSLGGSTDTQYF. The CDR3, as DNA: TGTGCCAGTAGCCTGGGAGGGAGCACAGATACGCAGTATTTT.

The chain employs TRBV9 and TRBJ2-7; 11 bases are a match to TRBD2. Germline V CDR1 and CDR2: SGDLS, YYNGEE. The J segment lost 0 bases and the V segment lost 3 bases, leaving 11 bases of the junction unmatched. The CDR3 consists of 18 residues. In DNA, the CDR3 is TGTGCCAGCAGCGCGGGACTAGCGGACCGATCAAGCTCCTACGAGCAGTACTTC. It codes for CASSAGLADRSSSYEQYF. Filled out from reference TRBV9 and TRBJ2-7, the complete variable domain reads DSGVTQTPKHLITATGQRVTLRCSPRSGDLSVYWYQQSLDQGLQFLIQYYNGEERAKGNILERFSAQQFPDLHSELNLSSLELGDSALYFCASSAGLADRSSSYEQYFGPGTRLTVT.

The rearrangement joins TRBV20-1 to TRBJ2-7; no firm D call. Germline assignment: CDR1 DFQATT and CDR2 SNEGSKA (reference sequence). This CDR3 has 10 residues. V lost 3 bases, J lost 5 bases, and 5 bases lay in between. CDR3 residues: CSASLHEQYF. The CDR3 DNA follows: TGCAGTGCTAGTCTTCACGAGCAGTACTTC.

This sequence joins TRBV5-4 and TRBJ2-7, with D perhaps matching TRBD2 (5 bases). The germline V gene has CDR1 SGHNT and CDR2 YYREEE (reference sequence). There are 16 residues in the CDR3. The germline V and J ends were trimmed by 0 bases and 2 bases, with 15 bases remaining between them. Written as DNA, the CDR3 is TGTGCCAGCAGCTTGGCCAGACGGGGTGGAACCTACGAGCAGTACTTC. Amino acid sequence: CASSLARRGGTYEQYF.

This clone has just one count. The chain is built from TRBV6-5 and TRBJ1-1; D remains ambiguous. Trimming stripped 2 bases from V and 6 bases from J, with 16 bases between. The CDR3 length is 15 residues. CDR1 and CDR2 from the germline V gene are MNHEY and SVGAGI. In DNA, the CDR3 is TGTGCCAGCAGTTACGGGAGCCTCCCCTCGGCTGAAGCTTTCTTT. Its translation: CASSYGSLPSAEAFF.

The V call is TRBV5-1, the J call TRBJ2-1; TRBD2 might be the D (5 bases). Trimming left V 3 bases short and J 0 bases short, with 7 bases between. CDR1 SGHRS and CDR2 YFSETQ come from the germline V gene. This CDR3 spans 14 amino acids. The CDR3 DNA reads TGCGCCAGCAGCTGGAGCGGCTCCTACAATGAGCAGTTCTTC. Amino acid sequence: CASSWSGSYNEQFF.

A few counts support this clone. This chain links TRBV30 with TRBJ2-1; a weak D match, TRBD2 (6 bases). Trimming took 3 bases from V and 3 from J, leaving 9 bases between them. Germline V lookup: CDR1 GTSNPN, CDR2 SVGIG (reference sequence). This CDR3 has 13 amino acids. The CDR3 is CAWRAGLYNEQFF. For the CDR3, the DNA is TGTGCCTGGAGGGCGGGACTCTACAATGAGCAGTTCTTC.

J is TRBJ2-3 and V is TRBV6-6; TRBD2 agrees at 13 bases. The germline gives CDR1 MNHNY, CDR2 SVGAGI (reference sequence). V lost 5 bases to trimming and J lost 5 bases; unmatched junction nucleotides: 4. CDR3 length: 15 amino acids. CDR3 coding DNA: TGTGCCAGCAGTAAGGGACTAGCGGGGCGAGATACGCAGTATTTT. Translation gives CASSKGLAGRDTQYF.

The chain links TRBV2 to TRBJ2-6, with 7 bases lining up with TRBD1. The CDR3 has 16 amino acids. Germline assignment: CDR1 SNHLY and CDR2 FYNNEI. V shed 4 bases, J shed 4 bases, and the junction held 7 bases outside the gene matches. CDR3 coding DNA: TGTGCCAGCAGTGGACAGGGAAGGTACGGGGCCAACGTCCTGACTTTC. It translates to CASSGQGRYGANVLTF.

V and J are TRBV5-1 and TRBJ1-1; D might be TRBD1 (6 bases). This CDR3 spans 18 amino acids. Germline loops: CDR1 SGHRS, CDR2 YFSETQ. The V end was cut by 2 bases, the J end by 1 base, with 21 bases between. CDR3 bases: TGCGCCAGCAGCTTTTGGGAGACAGGTATAAGACAGAACACTGAAGCTTTCTTT. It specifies CASSFWETGIRQNTEAFF.

The CDR3 is CASSQDFKRAGGRQETQYF. CDR3 bases: TGTGCCAGCAGCCAAGATTTCAAGAGAGCGGGGGGGCGCCAAGAGACCCAGTACTTC. The chain uses TRBV4-2 and TRBJ2-5; 10 bases fit TRBD2. The CDR3 has 19 amino acids. V lost 0 bases to trimming and J lost 1 base; unmatched junction nucleotides: 11. Germline loops: CDR1 LGHNA, CDR2 YNFKEQ.

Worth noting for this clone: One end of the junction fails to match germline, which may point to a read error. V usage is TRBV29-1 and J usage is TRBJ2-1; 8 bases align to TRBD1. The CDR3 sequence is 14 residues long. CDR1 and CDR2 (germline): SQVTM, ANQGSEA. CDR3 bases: TGCAGCGTGGAAGGACAGGGCCGGTCCAATGAGCAGTTCTTC. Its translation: CSVEGQGRSNEQFF.

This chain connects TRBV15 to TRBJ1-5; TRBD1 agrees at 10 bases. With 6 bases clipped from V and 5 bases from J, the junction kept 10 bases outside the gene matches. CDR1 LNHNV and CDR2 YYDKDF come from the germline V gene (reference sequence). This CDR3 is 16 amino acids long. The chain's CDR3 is CATRAPGQGPYQPQHF. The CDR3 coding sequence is TGTGCCACCAGAGCCCCGGGACAGGGGCCCTATCAGCCCCAGCATTTT.